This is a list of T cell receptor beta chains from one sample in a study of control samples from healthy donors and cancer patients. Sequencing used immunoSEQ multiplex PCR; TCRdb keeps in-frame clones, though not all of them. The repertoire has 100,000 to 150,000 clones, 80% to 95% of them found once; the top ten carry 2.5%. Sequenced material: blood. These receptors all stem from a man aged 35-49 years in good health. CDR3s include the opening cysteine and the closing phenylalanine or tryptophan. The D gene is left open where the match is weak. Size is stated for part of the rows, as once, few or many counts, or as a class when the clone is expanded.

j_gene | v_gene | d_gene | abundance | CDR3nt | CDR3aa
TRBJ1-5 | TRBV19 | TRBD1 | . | TGTGCCAGTAGTTCCGGGACAGGGCGTTATAGCAATCAGCCCCAGCATTTT | CASSSGTGRYSNQPQHF
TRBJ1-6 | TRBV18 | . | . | TGTGCCAGCTCCAAACTAGATTTGGACTCACCCCTCCACTTT | CASSKLDLDSPLHF
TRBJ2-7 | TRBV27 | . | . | TGTGCCAGCAGTAACAGGGCGATGCCCTACGAGCAGTACTTC | CASSNRAMPYEQYF
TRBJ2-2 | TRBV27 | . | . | TGTGCCAGCAGTTTATTAGGGGGTTGGGGCACCGGGGAGCTGTTTTTT | CASSLLGGWGTGELFF
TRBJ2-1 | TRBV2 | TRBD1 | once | TGTGCCAGCAGTCAAGACAGGGACAATGAGCAGTTCTTC | CASSQDRDNEQFF
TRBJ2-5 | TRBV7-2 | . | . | TGTGCCAGCAGCCTATCCTTTGGGGAGACCCAGTACTTC | CASSLSFGETQYF
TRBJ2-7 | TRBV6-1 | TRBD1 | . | TGTGCCAGCAGTGAAGAGACAGGGGCGTACTACGAGCAGTACTTC | CASSEETGAYYEQYF
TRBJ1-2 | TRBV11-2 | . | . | TGTGCCAGCAGCTTGACCAACTATGGCTACACCTTC | CASSLTNYGYTF
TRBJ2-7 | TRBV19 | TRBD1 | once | TGTGCCAGTAGTATAGGGGGACAGGGGGCTTCCTACGAGCAGTACTTC | CASSIGGQGASYEQYF
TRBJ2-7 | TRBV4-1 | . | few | TGCGCCAGCAGCCAAGATTTCGTTAGACACATACCCTACGAGCAGTACTTC | CASSQDFVRHIPYEQYF
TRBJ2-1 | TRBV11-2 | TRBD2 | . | TGTGCCAGCAGCACCAGGCTGATAGCGGGGGGTAGTGAGCAGTTCTTC | CASSTRLIAGGSEQFF
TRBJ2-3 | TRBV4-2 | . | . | TGTGCCAGCAGCCAAACGGGGGGCCCCCGTACAGATACGCAGTATTTT | CASSQTGGPRTDTQYF
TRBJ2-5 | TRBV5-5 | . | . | TGTGCCAGCAGCTCTACCCACGGGGTTGGAGAGACCCAGTACTTC | CASSSTHGVGETQYF
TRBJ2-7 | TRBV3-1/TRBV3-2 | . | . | TGTGCCAGCAGCCAAGATCCCCTCAGGGAGCAGTACTTC | CASSQDPLREQYF
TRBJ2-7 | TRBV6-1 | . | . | TGTGCCAGCAGTGAAGGGTGGGCGTGGTACTTC | CASSEGWAWYF
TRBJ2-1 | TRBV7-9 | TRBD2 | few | TGTGCCAGCAGCCCGGGAGGAGGGGAATCCTACAATGAGCAGTTCTTC | CASSPGGGESYNEQFF
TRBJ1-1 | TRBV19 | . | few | TGTGCCAGTAGTATTGCCCCAGGGAGGCGTTACACTGAAGCTTTCTTT | CASSIAPGRRYTEAFF
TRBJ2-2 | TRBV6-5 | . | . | TGTGCCAGCAGTTTCGGGGTGTACGGGGAGCTGTTTTTT | CASSFGVYGELFF
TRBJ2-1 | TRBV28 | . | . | TGTGCCAGCAGTTTACGATTGGGTGAGCAGTTCTTC | CASSLRLGEQFF
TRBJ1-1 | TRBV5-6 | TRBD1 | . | TGTGCCAGCAGCATCTCACAGGGGGCTAGAGGCACTGAAGCTTTCTTT | CASSISQGARGTEAFF
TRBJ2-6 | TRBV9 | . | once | TGTGCCAGCAGCGTAGATTGGGCGGGAAGCTCTGGGGCCAACGTCCTGACTTTC | CASSVDWAGSSGANVLTF
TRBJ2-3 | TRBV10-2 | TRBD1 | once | TGCGCCAGCAGATGGGACAGGGAAACGCAGTATTTT | CASRWDRETQYF
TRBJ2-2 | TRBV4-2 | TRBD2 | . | TGTGCCAGCAGCCACCCGAACCGGGGGGTTTTTACGGATAACACCGGGGAGCTGTTTTTT | CASSHPNRGVFTDNTGELFF
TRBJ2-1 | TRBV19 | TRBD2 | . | TGTGCCAGTACCCCGGTCGGAGGGAGGGTCCATGAGCAGTTCTTC | CASTPVGGRVHEQFF
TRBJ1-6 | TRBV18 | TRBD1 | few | TGTGCCAGCTCACCAGGGCAGGGGGTAGGTTCACCCCTCCACTTT | CASSPGQGVGSPLHF
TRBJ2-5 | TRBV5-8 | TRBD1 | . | TGTGCCAGCAGCTTGGCCACGGGGACAGGGGGCGAAGAGACCCAGTACTTC | CASSLATGTGGEETQYF
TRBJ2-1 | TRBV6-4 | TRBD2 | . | TGTGCCAGCAGTGACTCCCAACTAGCGGGTACATACAATGAGCAGTTCTTC | CASSDSQLAGTYNEQFF
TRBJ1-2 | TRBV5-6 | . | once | TGTGCCAGCAGCTATGGGATAGCTAACTATGGCTACACCTTC | CASSYGIANYGYTF
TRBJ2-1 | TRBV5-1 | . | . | TGCGCCAGCAGCCCGGTCGTAGGAGGGGGTGAGCAGTTCTTC | CASSPVVGGGEQFF
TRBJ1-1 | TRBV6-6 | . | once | TGTGCCAGCAGTGCCTCTCAAGATCCAGCTTTCTTT | CASSASQDPAFF
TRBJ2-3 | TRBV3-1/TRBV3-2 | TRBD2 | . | TGTGCCAGCAGCCAAGATAAAGCGGGGGGGCTTTCTCCTACGCAGTATTTT | CASSQDKAGGLSPTQYF
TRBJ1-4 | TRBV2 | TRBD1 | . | TGTGCCAGCACTGGGACAGGGGGGACTGAAAAACTGTTTTTT | CASTGTGGTEKLFF
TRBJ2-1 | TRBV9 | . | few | TGTGCCAGCAGCGTAGTGGGGGGATCCTACAATGAGCAGTTCTTC | CASSVVGGSYNEQFF
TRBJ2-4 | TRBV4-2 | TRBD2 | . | TGTGCCAGCAGCCAAGATAGAACTGGTGGGCTAGCGGGAAACATTCAGTACTTC | CASSQDRTGGLAGNIQYF
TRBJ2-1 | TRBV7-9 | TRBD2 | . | TGTGCCAGCAGCTCTACGGGACTATCGCTTGAGCAGTTCTTC | CASSSTGLSLEQFF
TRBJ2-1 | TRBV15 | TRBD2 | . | TGTGCCACCAGGGCTAGCGGGGCGGATGAGCAGTTCTTC | CATRASGADEQFF
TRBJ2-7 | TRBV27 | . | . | TGTGCCAGCAGACTAATCAGGGGGGATGGTGAGCAGTACTTC | CASRLIRGDGEQYF
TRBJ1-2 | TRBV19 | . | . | TGTGCCAGTAGTACCGTCTTCAGGGGCCTAGGCTATGGCTACACCTTC | CASSTVFRGLGYGYTF
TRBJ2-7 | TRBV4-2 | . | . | TGTGCCAGCAGCCAAGGCCCCAGCTACGAGCAGTACTTC | CASSQGPSYEQYF
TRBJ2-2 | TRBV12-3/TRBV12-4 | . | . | TGTGCCAGCAGCCCCGTTTCAGCCGGGGAGCTGTTTTTT | CASSPVSAGELFF
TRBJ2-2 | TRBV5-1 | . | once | TGCGCCAGCAGCTATACAGGGTCTGTGTCCGGCGGGGAGCTGTTTTTT | CASSYTGSVSGGELFF
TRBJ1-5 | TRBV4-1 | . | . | TGCGCCAGCAGCCAAGAGAGGACCCTCCAAGACCCCCAGCATTTT | CASSQERTLQDPQHF
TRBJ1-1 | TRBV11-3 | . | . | TGTGCCAGCAGCCCCAGGGGGAACACTGAAGCTTTCTTT | CASSPRGNTEAFF
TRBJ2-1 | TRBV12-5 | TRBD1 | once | TGTGCTAGTGGTAGGACGGGACAGGTTCTCTCCTACAATGAGCAGTTCTTC | CASGRTGQVLSYNEQFF
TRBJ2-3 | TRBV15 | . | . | TGTGCCACCAGCCCCCGGCAGGGTCGAGATACGCAGTATTTT | CATSPRQGRDTQYF
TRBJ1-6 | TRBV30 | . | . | TGTGCCTGGAGCGGGGGGGCAGGTAATTCACCCCTCCACTTT | CAWSGGAGNSPLHF
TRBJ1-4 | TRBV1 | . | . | TGCACCAGCCCCTCCCAGCCAGGGGCAGGTGGTGAAAAACTGTTTTTT | CTSPSQPGAGGEKLFF
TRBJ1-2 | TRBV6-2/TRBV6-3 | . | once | TGTGCCAGCAGTTACTCGTCTATCCTGACGAGAGATGGCCACACCTTC | CASSYSSILTRDGHTF
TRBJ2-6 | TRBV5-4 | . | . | TGTGCCAGCAGTGAACTCCGGGCCAACGTCCTGACTTTC | CASSELRANVLTF
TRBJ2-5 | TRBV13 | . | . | TGTGCCAGCAGCGTTCTCATTCAAGAGACCCAGTACTTC | CASSVLIQETQYF